The sequence of this TCR beta chain was determined in a study of T cell changes during pregnancy in multiple sclerosis. Sequencing used immunoSEQ multiplex PCR; TCRdb keeps in-frame clones, though not all of them. Here the sample spans some 57,000 clones, approximately 90% being singletons. CDR3 length equals 17 residues. Per the germline V gene, CDR1 is SGDLS and CDR2 is YYNGEE. As for this clone: Compared with germline, one end of the junction differs, possibly owing to a read error.

The receptor was isolated from a female donor in good health, enrolled as a control in a pregnancy study. The sample here was peripheral blood, taken in the first trimester of pregnancy. This rearrangement joins TRBV9 to TRBJ1-2; 12 bases line up with TRBD1. For the CDR3, the DNA is TGTGCCAGCAGCGTAGGCCTACCGGGACAGGGGGCGTTTGGCTTCACCTTC. This gives the protein CASSVGLPGQGAFGFTF. Full variable domain (remainder filled in from reference TRBV9 and TRBJ1-2): DSGVTQTPKHLITATGQRVTLRCSPRSGDLSVYWYQQSLDQGLQFLIQYYNGEERAKGNILERFSAQQFPDLHSELNLSSLELGDSALYFCASSVGLPGQGAFGFTFGSGTRLTVV.